Listed here is a single T cell receptor beta chain. What it binds is not known. This CDR3 is 15 amino acids long. In germline, CDR1 is MDHEN, CDR2 SYDVKM. The V end lost 4 bases, the J end lost 3 bases, and 13 bases lay between the germline ends. Each TCR beta library was made by quantitative 5'-RACE that incorporated molecular barcodes. TCRdb redid the calling of the 5' RACE reads with MiXCR, one entry per CDR3 protein. The table shows around 890,000 distinct CDR3 sequences, with 12% occurring only once. The entry originates in a study of CD8 T cells in ankylosing spondylitis. Whole-study results and caveats: Earlier reports found some motif variants in synovial fluid and blood in reactive arthritis. Within matched ankylosing spondylitis synovial fluid, disease-linked clones were reportedly significantly enriched. For ankylosing spondylitis blood, a TCR beta motif of fewer than 10 highly homologous variants appeared characteristic. Clones linked to disease, bearing a CD8+ phenotype, were relatively rare in peripheral blood.

The sequence was collected from a male donor with ankylosing spondylitis. The sample taken for sequencing was blood, either unsorted or a sorted T cell fraction (not recorded which). V is TRBV28 and J is TRBJ2-1; D may be TRBD1 (6 bases). Written as DNA, the CDR3 is TGTGCCAGCAGTTCCGCCGGGACATACTACAATGAGCAGTTCTTC. Residues: CASSSAGTYYNEQFF.